This note documents a single TCR beta chain sequence. The V and J ends lost 2 bases and 7 bases respectively, with 3 bases between them. Germline-derived CDR1 and CDR2 are KGHSH and LQKENI. The CDR3 runs to 12 residues. The entry originates in a study of blood T cell repertoires in COVID-19. About the research overall: In each case, the material was cDNA or gDNA derived from T cells, B-cell-depleted T cells, or PBMCs.

In the authors' methods: Amplifying reference gene primers gave estimates of nucleated cell counts. Measured with immunoSEQ multiplex PCR; TCRdb has only the in-frame clones, and not every one. V, J and clone size are those of that table, while D and trimming were read from the DNA. In the table there are some 80,000 clones, about nine tenths of which are singletons. Sequencing was performed on peripheral blood. The TCR sequence derives from a human donor in a cohort sampled during active COVID-19. The rearrangement joins TRBV18 to TRBJ1-6; D is uncertain. CDR3 nucleotides: TGTGCCAGCTCACCAGGCAATTCACCCCTCCACTTT. It specifies CASSPGNSPLHF.